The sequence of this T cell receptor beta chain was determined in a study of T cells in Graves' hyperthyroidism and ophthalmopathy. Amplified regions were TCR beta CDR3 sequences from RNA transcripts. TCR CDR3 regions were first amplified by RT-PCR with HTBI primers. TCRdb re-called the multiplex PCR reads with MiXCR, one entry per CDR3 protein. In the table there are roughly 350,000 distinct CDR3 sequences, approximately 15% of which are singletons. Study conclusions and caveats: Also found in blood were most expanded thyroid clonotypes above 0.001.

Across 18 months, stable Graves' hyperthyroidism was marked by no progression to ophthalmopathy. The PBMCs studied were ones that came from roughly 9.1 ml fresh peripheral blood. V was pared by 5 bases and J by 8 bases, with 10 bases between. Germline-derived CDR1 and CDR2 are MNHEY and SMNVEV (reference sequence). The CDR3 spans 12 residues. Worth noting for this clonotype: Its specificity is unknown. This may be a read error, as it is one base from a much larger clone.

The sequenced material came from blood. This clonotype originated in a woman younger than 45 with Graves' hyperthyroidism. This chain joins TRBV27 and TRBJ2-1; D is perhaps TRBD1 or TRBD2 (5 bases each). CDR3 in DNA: TGTGCCAGCAGTGGGACCAACGATGAGCAGTTCTTC. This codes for CASSGTNDEQFF.